This entry concerns a single T cell receptor beta chain. Its antigen is unidentified. The data derive from a study of T cell responses to AZD1222 COVID-19 vaccine. The study's findings and limits: Only after the peak T cell response were repertoires sampled. Baseline seropositivity characterized only six AZD1222 recipients.

V trimming: 3 bases; J trimming: 5 bases; junction bases outside the gene matches: 4. CDR1 and CDR2 from the germline V gene are SGHNT and YYREEE (reference sequence). The CDR3 is made up of 13 amino acids. Only in-frame clones appear in the TCRdb table, and some are missing; sequencing was by immunoSEQ multiplex PCR. The sample carries 67,000 or so clones, around 83% recorded once. Sequencing was performed on peripheral blood, taken on day 0 of AZD1222 vaccination. The TCR comes from an adult in good health. The gene calls are TRBV5-4 and TRBJ2-7; 8 nucleotides line up with TRBD1. CDR3 region: CASSSDRGNEQYF. DNA of the CDR3: TGTGCCAGCAGCTCCGACAGGGGTAACGAGCAGTACTTC.